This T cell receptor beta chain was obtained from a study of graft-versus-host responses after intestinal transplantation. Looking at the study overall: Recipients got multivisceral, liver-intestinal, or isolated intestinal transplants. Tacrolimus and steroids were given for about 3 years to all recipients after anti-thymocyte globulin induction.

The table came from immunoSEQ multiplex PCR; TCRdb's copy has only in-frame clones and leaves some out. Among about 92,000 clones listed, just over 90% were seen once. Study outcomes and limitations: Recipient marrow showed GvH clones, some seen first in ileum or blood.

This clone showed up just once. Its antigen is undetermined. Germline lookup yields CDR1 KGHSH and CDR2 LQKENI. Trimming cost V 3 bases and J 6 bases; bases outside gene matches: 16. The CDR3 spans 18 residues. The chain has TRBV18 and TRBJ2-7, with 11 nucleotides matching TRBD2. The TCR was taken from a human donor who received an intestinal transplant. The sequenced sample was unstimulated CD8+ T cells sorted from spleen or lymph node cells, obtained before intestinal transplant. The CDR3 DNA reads TGTGCCAGCTCACCCGGCGGTAGCGGGGGGGTCCGCGGGGTCGAGCAGTACTTC. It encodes CASSPGGSGGVRGVEQYF.